The subject of this entry is one TCR beta chain. Its antigen is still unknown. The sample originates from a study of CXCR3-negative and CXCR3-positive naive CD8 T cells. Study findings and constraints: Each naive subset displayed comparably high diversity, whereas memory CD8+ cells displayed much lower diversity. The TRB CDR3s that CXCR3-positive naive cells carried were more hydrophobic than those of CXCR3-negative naive cells.

Naive CD8+ T cells had a CD45RO-CCR7+CD27+CD95- phenotype. UMI-labeled 5' RACE yielded the TRB cDNA libraries. Using the 5' RACE reads, TCRdb records one entry per CDR3 protein without DNA. Here the sample table reports around 96,000 distinct CDR3 sequences. The sample was naive CXCR3- CD8+ T cells from blood. Subset indicated: CD45RO-CCR7+CD27+CD95- naive CD8+ T cells lacking CXCR3 (TNR3-). The receptor was isolated from a human donor in good health. Some clones in this sample may be carry-over from other donors' samples.

The CDR3 is CASSLEGPGAYF. V is TRBV5-1 and J is TRBJ2-7; TCRdb selects TRBD2, and the lack of DNA leaves this call unchecked. CDR1 SGHRS and CDR2 YFSETQ come from the germline V gene. The CDR3 is 12 residues long.